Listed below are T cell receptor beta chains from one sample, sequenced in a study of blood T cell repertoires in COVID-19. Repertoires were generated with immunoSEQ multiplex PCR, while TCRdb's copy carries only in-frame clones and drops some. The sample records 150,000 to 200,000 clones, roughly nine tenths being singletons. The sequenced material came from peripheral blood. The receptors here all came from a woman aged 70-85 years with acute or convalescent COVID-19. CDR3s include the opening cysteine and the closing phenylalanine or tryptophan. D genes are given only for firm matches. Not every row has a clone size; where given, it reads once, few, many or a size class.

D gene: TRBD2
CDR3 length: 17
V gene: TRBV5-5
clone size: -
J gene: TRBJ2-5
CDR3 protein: CASSLMGSGGAEETQYF
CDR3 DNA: TGTGCCAGCAGCTTGATGGGTAGCGGGGGGGCTGAGGAGACCCAGTACTTC

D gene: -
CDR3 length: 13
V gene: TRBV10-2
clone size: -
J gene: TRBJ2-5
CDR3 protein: CASSASYQETQYF
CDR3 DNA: TGCGCCAGCAGTGCGAGCTACCAAGAGACCCAGTACTTC

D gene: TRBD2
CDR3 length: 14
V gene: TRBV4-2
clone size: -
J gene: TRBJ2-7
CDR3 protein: CASSQGLARNEQYF
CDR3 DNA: TGTGCCAGCAGCCAAGGACTAGCGAGGAACGAGCAGTACTTC

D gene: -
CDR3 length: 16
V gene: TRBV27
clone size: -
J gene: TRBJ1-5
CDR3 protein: CASSLSGGLPYQPQHF
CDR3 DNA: TGTGCCAGCAGTTTATCGGGGGGTCTTCCCTATCAGCCCCAGCATTTT

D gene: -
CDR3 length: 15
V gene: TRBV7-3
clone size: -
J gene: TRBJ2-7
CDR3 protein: CASRVITGVHNEQYF
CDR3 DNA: TGTGCCAGCAGAGTCATAACGGGAGTTCATAACGAGCAGTACTTC

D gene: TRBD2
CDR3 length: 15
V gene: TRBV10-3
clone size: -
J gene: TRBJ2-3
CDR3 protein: CAIRGLAGESDTQYF
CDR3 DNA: TGTGCCATCAGAGGACTAGCGGGAGAATCAGATACGCAGTATTTT

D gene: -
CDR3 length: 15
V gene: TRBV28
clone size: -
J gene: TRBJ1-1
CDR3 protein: CASSIPTGQTLVAFF
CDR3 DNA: TGTGCCAGCAGTATCCCTACGGGACAAACACTAGTAGCTTTCTTT

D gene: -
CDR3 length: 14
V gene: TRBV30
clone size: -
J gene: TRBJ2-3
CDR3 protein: CAWGTAGGGHTQYF
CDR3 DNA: TGTGCCTGGGGGACAGCTGGCGGGGGACATACGCAGTATTTT

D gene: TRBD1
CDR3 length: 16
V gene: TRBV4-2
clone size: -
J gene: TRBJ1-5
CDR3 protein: CASSQDNRGQRQPQHF
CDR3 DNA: TGTGCCAGCAGCCAAGATAACAGGGGGCAGAGACAGCCCCAGCATTTT

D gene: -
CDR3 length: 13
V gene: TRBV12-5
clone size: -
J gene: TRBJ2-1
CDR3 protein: CASARAGGPVQFF
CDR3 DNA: TGTGCTAGTGCCAGAGCGGGTGGGCCGGTCCAGTTCTTC

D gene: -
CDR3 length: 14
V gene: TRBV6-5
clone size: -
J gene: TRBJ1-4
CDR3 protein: CASILAPQSGKLFF
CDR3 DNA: TGTGCCAGCATCCTGGCCCCACAATCGGGGAAACTGTTTTTT

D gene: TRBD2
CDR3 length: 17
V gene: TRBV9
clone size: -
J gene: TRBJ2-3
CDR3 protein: CASSVAPAGGGTDTQYF
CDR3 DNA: TGTGCCAGCAGCGTAGCTCCGGCGGGGGGCGGCACAGATACGCAGTATTTT

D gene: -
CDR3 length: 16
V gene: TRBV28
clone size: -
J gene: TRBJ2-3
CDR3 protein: CASSFRVAVTSGTQYF
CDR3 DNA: TGTGCCAGCAGTTTTAGGGTAGCGGTGACCTCGGGTACGCAGTATTTT

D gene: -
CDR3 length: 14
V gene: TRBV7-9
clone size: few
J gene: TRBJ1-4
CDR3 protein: CASSSYRDEEKLFF
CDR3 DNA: TGTGCCAGCAGCTCGTACAGGGATGAAGAAAAACTGTTTTTT